These T cell receptor beta chains were read from a single sample in a study of T cell repertoires in cytomegalovirus infection. TCRdb itself ran the reads through MiXCR, one entry per CDR3 protein. The table includes a few hundred thousand distinct CDR3 sequences, over 35% detected once. What these receptors recognize is not known. Source: cultured PBMCs, taken from culture after CMV antigen stimulation. Receptors originate from a human donor in good health (CMV status not recorded). Some clones in this sample may be carry-over from other donors' samples. CDR3s include the opening cysteine and the closing phenylalanine or tryptophan. D genes are given only for firm matches. Clone size is given for some rows only: seen once, a few or many times, or a class if the clone is expanded.

d_call j_call clone_size v_call cdr3_aa cdr3_nt
TRBD2 TRBJ2-3 many TRBV19 CATTTSGRPDTQYF TGTGCCACCACGACTAGCGGGAGGCCAGATACGCAGTATTTT
TRBD1 TRBJ2-4 few TRBV5-8 CASSPRHVTGTGRNIQYF TGTGCCAGCAGCCCCCGACACGTTACCGGGACAGGTAGAAACATTCAGTACTTC
- TRBJ1-4 few TRBV2 CASMADATNEKLFF TGTGCCAGCATGGCGGACGCAACTAATGAAAAACTGTTTTTT
TRBD2 TRBJ2-5 few TRBV12-5 CASGLEILAGGSETQYF TGTGCTAGTGGTTTGGAGATCCTAGCGGGAGGTTCAGAGACCCAGTACTTC
TRBD1 TRBJ1-3 - TRBV15 CATSRGRQGASSGNTIYF TGTGCCACCAGCAGAGGTAGACAGGGGGCCTCCTCTGGAAACACCATATATTTT
TRBD2 TRBJ2-3 few TRBV5-6 CASSRLTSAPIEGTDTQYF TGTGCCAGCAGCCGTTTGACTAGCGCGCCCATAGAAGGGACAGATACGCAGTATTTT
TRBD2 TRBJ2-7 - TRBV15 CATSSGGEFYEQYF TGTGCCACCAGCTCGGGGGGAGAGTTCTACGAGCAGTACTTC
- TRBJ2-5 few TRBV6-1 CASKRERIETQYF TGTGCCAGCAAACGAGAGAGAATTGAGACCCAGTACTTC
- TRBJ2-1 - TRBV6-5 CASSTLGRNEQFF TGTGCCAGCAGCACCTTGGGCAGGAATGAGCAGTTCTTC
- TRBJ1-5 few TRBV15 CATSSQQGDQPQHF TGTGCCACCAGCAGTCAGCAAGGGGATCAGCCCCAGCATTTT
- TRBJ1-5 - TRBV14 CASSLDRNRIQPQHF TGTGCCAGCAGCCTCGACAGGAATCGGATACAGCCCCAGCATTTT
- TRBJ1-6 - TRBV7-8 CASSLESWAGNSPLHF TGTGCCAGCAGCTTAGAGTCTTGGGCGGGGAATTCACCCCTCCACTTT
TRBD1 TRBJ2-7 - TRBV11-2 CASSPGQGEYEQYF TGTGCCAGCAGCCCGGGACAGGGAGAGTACGAGCAGTACTTC
TRBD1 TRBJ1-5 - TRBV12-3/TRBV12-4 CASSLTQGGSNQPQHF TGTGCCAGCAGCCTAACCCAGGGGGGAAGCAATCAGCCCCAGCATTTT
TRBD1 TRBJ2-4 - TRBV2 CASQDRGPGDIQYF TGTGCCAGCCAGGACAGGGGGCCGGGGGACATTCAGTACTTC
TRBD1 TRBJ2-7 - TRBV7-6 CASSPWTGRSYEQYF TGTGCCAGCAGCCCCTGGACAGGGAGATCCTACGAGCAGTACTTC
TRBD1 TRBJ2-2 - TRBV7-6 CASSTRQGAGAGELFF TGTGCCAGCAGCACCCGACAGGGGGCAGGGGCCGGGGAGCTGTTTTTT
- TRBJ2-3 - TRBV7-2 CASSLGGGAADTQYF TGTGCCAGCAGCTTGGGGGGGGGGGCGGCAGATACGCAGTATTTT
- TRBJ2-3 many TRBV7-2 CASSPGTYTDTQYF TGTGCCAGCAGCCCCGGGACTTACACAGATACGCAGTATTTT
- TRBJ2-3 many TRBV7-2 CASSSPGTDTQYF TGTGCCAGCAGCTCCCCGGGAACAGATACGCAGTATTTT
TRBD1 TRBJ2-1 once TRBV7-4 CASSKSRQGADEQFF TGTGCCAGCAGCAAAAGTCGGCAGGGGGCCGATGAGCAGTTCTTC
TRBD1 TRBJ2-3 - TRBV18 CASSPIFGQGRQYF TGTGCCAGCTCACCTATCTTCGGACAGGGCCGGCAGTATTTT
- TRBJ2-5 - TRBV7-9 CASSFHRDQETQYF TGTGCCAGCAGCTTTCACAGGGACCAAGAGACCCAGTACTTC
- TRBJ2-1 - TRBV11-2 CASSLRVRQGVNNEQFF TGTGCCAGCAGCTTACGGGTGAGACAAGGGGTCAACAATGAGCAGTTCTTC
TRBD2 TRBJ2-1 - TRBV7-9 CASSRAASGLAGESEQFF TGTGCCAGCAGCCGAGCGGCTTCGGGACTAGCGGGAGAAAGTGAGCAGTTCTTC
- TRBJ2-2 - TRBV19 CASSHLGAVGELFF TGTGCCAGTAGCCACCTGGGGGCTGTCGGGGAGCTGTTTTTT
TRBD2 TRBJ2-5 - TRBV15 CATSPSGAQAETQYF TGTGCCACCAGCCCCAGCGGGGCGCAGGCAGAGACCCAGTACTTC
TRBD1 TRBJ1-2 - TRBV6-5 CASRGSSNRDRGPFNYGYTF TGTGCCAGCAGGGGGTCAAGTAACCGGGACAGGGGGCCCTTTAACTATGGCTACACCTTC
- TRBJ1-1 - TRBV20-1 CSARAALGRGAFF TGCAGTGCTAGAGCCGCGCTCGGGCGGGGGGCTTTCTTT